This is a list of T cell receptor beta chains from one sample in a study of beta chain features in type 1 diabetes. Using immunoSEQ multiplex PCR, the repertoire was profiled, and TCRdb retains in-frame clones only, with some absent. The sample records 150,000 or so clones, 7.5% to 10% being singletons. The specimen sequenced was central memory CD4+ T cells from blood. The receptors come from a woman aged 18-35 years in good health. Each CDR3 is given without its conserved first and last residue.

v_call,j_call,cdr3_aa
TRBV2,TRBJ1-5,ASSQDRTSNQPQH
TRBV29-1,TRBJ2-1,SAGLGPNEQF
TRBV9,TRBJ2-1,ASSEAGGLDEQF
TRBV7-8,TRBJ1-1,ASSLSTGMNTEAF
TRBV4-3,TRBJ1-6,ASSQELPGAGHSPLH
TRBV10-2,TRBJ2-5,ASSEAREGEQY
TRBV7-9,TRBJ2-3,ALGGGRRTDTQY
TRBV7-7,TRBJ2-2,ASSLATGTGELF
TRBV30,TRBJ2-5,AWRQGGVQETQY
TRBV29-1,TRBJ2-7,SPPGLAGANSYEQY
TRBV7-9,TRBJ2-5,ASSLGDYLGTQY
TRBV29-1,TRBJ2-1,SVSPTGEQF
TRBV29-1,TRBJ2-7,SVAINRASYEQY
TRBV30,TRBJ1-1,AWSVGRWNTEAF
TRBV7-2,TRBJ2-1,ASSLGLAGGKYNEQF
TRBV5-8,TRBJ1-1,ASRDRNMNTEAF
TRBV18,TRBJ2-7,ASSARSGFGDEQY
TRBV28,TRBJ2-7,ASTQGGKSEQY
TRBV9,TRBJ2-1,ASSVDGGFSYNEQF
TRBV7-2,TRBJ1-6,ASSGRLGGDLH
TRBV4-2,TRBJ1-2,ASSLVIGGHGYT
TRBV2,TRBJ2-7,ASILQGIHEQY
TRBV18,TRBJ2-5,ASSPGEVETQY
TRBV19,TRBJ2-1,ASSIALGGSYNEQF
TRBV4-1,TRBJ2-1,ASRNTNNNEQF
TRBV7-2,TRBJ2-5,ASSPGQRQETQY
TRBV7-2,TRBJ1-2,ASSFAGTGTNYGYT
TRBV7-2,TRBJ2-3,ASSRTGTDTQY
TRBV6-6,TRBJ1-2,ASSYSTQGGGYT
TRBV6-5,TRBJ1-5,ASSPGTGQPQH
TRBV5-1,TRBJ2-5,ASSLEDRGRETQY
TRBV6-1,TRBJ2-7,ASSLRAGPNEQY
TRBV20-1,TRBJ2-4,SAPSSAIQY
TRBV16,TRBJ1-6,ASSHRTGGASPLH
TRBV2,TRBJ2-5,ASSEARASQY
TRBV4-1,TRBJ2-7,ASSQSHRDRVSYEQY
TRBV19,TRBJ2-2,ASSTKTITGELF
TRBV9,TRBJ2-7,ASRRSGHYGYEQY
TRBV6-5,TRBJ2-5,ASSYGSVQETQY
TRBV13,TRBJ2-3,ASSLSSGRATDTQY
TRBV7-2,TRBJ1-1,ASSLVQNTEAF
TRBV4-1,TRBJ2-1,ASSPQRGGRLGEQF
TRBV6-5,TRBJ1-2,ASSSLGEGGYT
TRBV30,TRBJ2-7,AWSARAGGASYEQY
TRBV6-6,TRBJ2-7,ATSAGGPDEQY
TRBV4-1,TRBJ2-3,ASSQTSGRFADTQY
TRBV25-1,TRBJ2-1,ASSDTGPHNEQF